This T cell receptor (beta chain) was sequenced during a study of identical twins. General observations from the study: Fewer insertions marked abundant cord blood beta clonotypes; young adult naive trended weakly, memory not at all. Zero-insertion findings could be partly confounded by invariant cells (MAIT and iNKT cells). Cross-sectional statistical analysis was relied on for the conclusions, without the same donors being followed.

TCRdb ran MiXCR on the 5' RACE reads and lists one entry per CDR3 protein. There are around 240,000 distinct CDR3 sequences in the sample; about 10% occur only once, and 9% to 10% lies in the top ten. At least ten counts were recorded for this clonotype. Antigen specificity is unknown. The CDR3 covers 14 residues. Germline CDR1 reads MNHEY; CDR2 reads SVGAGI. Trimming removed 2 bases from V and 2 bases from J, with 9 bases in between. V usage is TRBV6-5 and J usage is TRBJ1-1; D not resolved. The sequenced sample consisted of memory T cells sorted from blood. The receptor comes from a middle-aged man in good health. In DNA, the CDR3 is TGTGCCAGCAGTTACGGAGGGAGTAACACTGAAGCTTTCTTT. Translated, it gives CASSYGGSNTEAFF.